This TCR beta chain emerged from a study of control samples from healthy donors and cancer patients. Method: immunoSEQ multiplex PCR; TCRdb's copy keeps in-frame clones and lacks some. Counted here are approximately 40,000 clones, 80% to 90% occurring once; the ten biggest clones make up 20% to 25%. There are 12 residues in the CDR3. Losses at the gene ends were 5 bases for V and 3 bases for J; bases not matched to a gene: 0. The rearrangement links TRBV12-3 or TRBV12-4 to TRBJ1-2; 7 bases are a match to TRBD1. What was sequenced was PBMCs. The TCR originated in a woman in her fifties or sixties with lung cancer. CDR3 loop: CASSGTDYGYTF. CDR3 DNA sequence: TGTGCCAGCAGTGGGACAGACTATGGCTACACCTTC.